This section outlines one TCR beta chain sequence together with its context. Its antigen is still unknown. This specimen comes from a study of coeliac disease. Study-wide results and limits: Most TRB amino acid sequences occurred in only one sample. Published gliadin-specific TRB sequences appeared in about 50% of the 18 coeliac samples, 1 of 6 controls.

Sequencing was performed with immunoSEQ multiplex PCR; in TCRdb, only in-frame clones are kept and a portion is missing. The repertoire includes around 4,800 clones, approximately 75% of them detected once, and 5.1% sits in the top ten. Sequences were obtained from lamina propria lymphocytes from the gut. This receptor was taken from a woman younger than 35 with active celiac disease.

CDR3 loop: CASSIILAGINEQYF. DNA for the CDR3: TGTGCCAGTAGTATCATTTTAGCGGGGATCAACGAGCAGTACTTC. The chain carries TRBV19 and TRBJ2-5; 8 positions match TRBD2. The tail of the sequence fits TRBJ2-7 better, so the J call may be wrong. CDR3 length: 15 amino acids. Germline assignment: CDR1 LNHDA and CDR2 SQIVND (reference sequence).